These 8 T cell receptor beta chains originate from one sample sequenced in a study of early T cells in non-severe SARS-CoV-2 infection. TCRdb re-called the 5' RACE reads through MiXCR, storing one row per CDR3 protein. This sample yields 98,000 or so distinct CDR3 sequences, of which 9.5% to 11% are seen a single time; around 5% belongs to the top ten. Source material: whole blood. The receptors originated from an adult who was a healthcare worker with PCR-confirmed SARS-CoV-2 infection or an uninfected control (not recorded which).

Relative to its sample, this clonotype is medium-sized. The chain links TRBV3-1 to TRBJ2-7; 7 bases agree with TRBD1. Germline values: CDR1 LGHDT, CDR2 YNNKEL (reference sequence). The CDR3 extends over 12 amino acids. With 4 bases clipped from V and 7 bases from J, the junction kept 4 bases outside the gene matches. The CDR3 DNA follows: TGTGCCAGCAGCCGAGGGGGCGGAGAGCAGTACTTC. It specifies CASSRGGGEQYF.

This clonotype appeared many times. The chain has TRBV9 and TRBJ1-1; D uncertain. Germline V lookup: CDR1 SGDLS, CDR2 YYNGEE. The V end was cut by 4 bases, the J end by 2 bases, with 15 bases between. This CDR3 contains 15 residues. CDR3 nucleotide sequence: TGTGCCAGCAGCCGCTCCGGTCTCCCTAACACTGAAGCTTTCTTT. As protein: CASSRSGLPNTEAFF.

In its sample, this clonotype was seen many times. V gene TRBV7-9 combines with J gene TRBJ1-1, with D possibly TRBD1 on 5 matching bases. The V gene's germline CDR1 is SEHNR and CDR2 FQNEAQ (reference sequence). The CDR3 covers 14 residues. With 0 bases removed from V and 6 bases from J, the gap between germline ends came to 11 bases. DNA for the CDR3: TGTGCCAGCAGCTTAGCAGGACAAACCCCTGAAGCTTTCTTT. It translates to CASSLAGQTPEAFF.

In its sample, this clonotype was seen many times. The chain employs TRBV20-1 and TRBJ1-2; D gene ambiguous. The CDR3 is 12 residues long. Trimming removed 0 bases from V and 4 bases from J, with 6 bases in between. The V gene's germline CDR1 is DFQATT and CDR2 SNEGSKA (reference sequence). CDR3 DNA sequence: TGCAGTGCTAGAGATCCCACCTATGGCTACACCTTC. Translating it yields CSARDPTYGYTF.

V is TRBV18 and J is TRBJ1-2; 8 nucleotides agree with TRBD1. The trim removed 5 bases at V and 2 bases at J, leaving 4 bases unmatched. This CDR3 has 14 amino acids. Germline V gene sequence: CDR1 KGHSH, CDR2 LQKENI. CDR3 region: CASSSGQDNYGYTF. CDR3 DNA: TGTGCCAGCTCATCGGGACAGGACAACTATGGCTACACCTTC.

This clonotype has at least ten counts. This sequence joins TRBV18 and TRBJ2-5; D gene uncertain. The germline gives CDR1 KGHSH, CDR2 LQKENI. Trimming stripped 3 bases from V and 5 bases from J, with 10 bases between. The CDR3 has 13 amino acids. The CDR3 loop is CASSPGEAETQYF. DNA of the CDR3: TGTGCCAGCTCACCCGGAGAAGCGGAGACCCAGTACTTC.

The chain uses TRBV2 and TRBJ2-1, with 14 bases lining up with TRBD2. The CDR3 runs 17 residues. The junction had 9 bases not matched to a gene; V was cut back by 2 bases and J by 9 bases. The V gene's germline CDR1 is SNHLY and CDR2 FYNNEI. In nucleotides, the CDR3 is TGTGCCAGCAGTGAAAGGACTAGCGGGAGGTCGAATGGTGAGCAGTTCTTC. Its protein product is CASSERTSGRSNGEQFF.

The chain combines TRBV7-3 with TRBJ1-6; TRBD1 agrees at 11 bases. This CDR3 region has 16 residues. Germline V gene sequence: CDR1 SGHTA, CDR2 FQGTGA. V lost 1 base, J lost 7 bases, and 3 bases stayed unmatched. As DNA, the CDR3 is TGTGCCAGCAGCTTAAAGGGGACAGGGGGGAATTCACCCCTCCACTTT. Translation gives CASSLKGTGGNSPLHF.